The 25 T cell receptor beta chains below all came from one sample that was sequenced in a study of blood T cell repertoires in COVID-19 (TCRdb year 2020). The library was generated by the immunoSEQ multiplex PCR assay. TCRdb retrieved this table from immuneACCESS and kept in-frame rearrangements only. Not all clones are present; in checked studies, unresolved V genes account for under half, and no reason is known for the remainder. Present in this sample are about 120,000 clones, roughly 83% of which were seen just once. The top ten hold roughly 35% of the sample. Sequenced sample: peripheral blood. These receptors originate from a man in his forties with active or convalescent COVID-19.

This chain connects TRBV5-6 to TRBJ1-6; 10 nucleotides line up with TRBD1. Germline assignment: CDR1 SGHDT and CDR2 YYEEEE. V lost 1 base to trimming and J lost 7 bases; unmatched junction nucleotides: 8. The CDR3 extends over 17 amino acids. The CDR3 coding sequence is TGTGCCAGCAGCTTGACCGGGACAGGGGTGAGAAATTCACCCCTCCACTTT. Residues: CASSLTGTGVRNSPLHF.

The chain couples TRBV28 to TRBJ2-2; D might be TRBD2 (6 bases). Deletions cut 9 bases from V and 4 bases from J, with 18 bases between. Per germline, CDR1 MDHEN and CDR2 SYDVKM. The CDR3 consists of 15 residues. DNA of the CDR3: TGTGCCAGTCTGGACCGGGACTTGGGCACCGGGGAGCTGTTTTTT. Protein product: CASLDRDLGTGELFF.

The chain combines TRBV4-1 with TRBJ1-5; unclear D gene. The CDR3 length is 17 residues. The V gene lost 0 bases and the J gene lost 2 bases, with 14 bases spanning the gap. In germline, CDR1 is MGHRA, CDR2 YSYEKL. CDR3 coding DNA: TGCGCCAGCAGCCAAGATCTTACCCGTGGAGGCAATCAGCCCCAGCATTTT. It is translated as CASSQDLTRGGNQPQHF.

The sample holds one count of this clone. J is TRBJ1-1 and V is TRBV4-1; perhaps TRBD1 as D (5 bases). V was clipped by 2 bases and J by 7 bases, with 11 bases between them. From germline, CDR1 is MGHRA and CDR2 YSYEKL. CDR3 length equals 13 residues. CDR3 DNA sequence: TGCGCCAGCAGCCAAACAGGCGCTATTGAAGCTTTCTTT. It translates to CASSQTGAIEAFF.

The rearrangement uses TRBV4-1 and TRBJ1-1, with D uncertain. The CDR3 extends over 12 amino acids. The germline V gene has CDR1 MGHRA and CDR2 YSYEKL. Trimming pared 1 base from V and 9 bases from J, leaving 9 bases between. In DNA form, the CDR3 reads TGCGCCAGCAGCCAAGTCGAGAAGAAAGCTTTCTTT. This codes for CASSQVEKKAFF.

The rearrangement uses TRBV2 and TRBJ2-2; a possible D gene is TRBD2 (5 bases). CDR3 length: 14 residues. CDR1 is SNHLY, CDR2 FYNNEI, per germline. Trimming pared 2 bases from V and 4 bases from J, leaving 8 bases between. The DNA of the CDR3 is TGTGCCAGCAGTGAACTAGCCGGCACCGGGGAGCTGTTTTTT. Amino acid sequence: CASSELAGTGELFF. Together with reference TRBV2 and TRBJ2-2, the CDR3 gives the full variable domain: EPEVTQTPSHQVTQMGQEVILRCVPISNHLYFYWYRQILGQKVEFLVSFYNNEISEKSEIFDDQFSVERPDGSNFTLKIRSTKLEDSAMYFCASSELAGTGELFFGEGSRLTVL.

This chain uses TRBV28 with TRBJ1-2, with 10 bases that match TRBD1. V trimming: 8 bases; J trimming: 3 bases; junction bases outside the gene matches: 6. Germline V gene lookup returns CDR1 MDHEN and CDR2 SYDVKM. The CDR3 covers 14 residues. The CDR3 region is CASGGTGDDYGYTF. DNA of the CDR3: TGTGCCAGCGGGGGGACAGGGGATGACTATGGCTACACCTTC.

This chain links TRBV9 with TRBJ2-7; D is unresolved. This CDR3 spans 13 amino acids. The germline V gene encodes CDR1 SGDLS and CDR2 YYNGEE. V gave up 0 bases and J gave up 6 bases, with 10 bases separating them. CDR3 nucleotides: TGTGCCAGCAGCGTAGTTCCGGGTGGCGAGCAGTACTTC. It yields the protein CASSVVPGGEQYF. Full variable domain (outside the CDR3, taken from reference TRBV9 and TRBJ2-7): DSGVTQTPKHLITATGQRVTLRCSPRSGDLSVYWYQQSLDQGLQFLIQYYNGEERAKGNILERFSAQQFPDLHSELNLSSLELGDSALYFCASSVVPGGEQYFGPGTRLTVT.

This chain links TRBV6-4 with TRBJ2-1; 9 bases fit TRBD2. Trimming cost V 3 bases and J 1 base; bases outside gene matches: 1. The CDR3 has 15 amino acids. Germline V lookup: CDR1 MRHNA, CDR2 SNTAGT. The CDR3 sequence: CASSETSGSYNEQFF. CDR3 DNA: TGTGCCAGCAGTGAAACTAGCGGGTCCTACAATGAGCAGTTCTTC.

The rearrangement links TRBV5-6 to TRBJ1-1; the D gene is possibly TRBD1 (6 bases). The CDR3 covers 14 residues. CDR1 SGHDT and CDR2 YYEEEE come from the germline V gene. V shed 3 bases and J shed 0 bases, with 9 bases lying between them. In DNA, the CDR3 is TGTGCCAGCAGCTCTGGACAGATGAACACTGAAGCTTTCTTT. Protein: CASSSGQMNTEAFF.

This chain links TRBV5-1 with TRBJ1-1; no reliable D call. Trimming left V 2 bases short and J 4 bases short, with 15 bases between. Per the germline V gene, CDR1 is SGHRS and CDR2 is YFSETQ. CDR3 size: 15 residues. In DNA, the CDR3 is TGCGCCAGCAGCTTAGAAACCCCGGGTAGCACTGAAGCTTTCTTT. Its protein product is CASSLETPGSTEAFF.

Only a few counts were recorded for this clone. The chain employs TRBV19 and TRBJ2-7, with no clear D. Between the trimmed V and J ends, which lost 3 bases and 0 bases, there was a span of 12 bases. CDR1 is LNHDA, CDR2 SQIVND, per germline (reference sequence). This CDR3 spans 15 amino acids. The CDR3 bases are TGTGCCAGTAGTATTTCCCTGTCGAGCTCCTACGAGCAGTACTTC. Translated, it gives CASSISLSSSYEQYF. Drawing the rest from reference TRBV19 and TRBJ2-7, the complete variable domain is DGGITQSPKYLFRKEGQNVTLSCEQNLNHDAMYWYRQDPGQGLRLIYYSQIVNDFQKGDIAEGYSVSREKKESFPLTVTSAQKNPTAFYLCASSISLSSSYEQYFGPGTRLTVT.

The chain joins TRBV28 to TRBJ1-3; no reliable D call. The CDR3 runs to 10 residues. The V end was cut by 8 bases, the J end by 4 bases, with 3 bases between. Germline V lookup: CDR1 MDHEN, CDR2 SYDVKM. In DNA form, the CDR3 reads TGTGCCAGCCTCGGAAACACCATATATTTT. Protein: CASLGNTIYF.

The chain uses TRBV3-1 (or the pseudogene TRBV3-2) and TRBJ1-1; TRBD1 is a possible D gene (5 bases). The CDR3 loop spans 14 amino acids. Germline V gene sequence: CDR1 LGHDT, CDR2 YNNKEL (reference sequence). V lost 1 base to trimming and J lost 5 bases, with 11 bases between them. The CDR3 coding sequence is TGTGCCAGCAGCCAAGGCTGGGGCGGTACTGAAGCTTTCTTT. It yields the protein CASSQGWGGTEAFF.

The CDR3 DNA sequence: TGTGCCAGCAGTTATCTAGCGGGGGGCCGGTACAATGAGCAGTTCTTC. Protein product: CASSYLAGGRYNEQFF. The rearrangement joins TRBV6-2 or TRBV6-3 to TRBJ2-1, with 11 bases aligning to TRBD2. Germline V CDR1 and CDR2: MNHEY, SVGEGT. J was trimmed by 4 bases and V by 3 bases; bases with no gene match: 5. The CDR3 is made up of 16 amino acids.

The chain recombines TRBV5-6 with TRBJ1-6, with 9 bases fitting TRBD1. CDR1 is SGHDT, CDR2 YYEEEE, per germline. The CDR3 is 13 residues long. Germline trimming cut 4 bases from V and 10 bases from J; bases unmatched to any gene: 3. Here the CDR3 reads CASSGQGNSPLHF. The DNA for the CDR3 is TGTGCCAGCAGCGGACAGGGGAACTCACCCCTCCACTTT.

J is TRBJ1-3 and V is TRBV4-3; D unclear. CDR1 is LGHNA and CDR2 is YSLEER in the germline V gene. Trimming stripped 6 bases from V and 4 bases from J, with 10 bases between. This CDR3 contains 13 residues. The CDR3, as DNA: TGCGCCAGCAGTGGTTTCAGGGGAAACACCATATATTTT. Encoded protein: CASSGFRGNTIYF.

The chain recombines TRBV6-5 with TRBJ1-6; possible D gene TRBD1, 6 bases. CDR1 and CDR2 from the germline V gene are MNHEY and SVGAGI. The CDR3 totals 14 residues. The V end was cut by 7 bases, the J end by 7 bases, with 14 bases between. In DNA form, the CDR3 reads TGTGCCAGCACCCAGGGGACGGTAAATTCACCCCTCCACTTT. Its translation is CASTQGTVNSPLHF.

In nucleotides, the CDR3 is TGTGCCATCAGAAAGCGGGAGGACCTAACAGATACGCAGTATTTT. It yields the protein CAIRKREDLTDTQYF. The V and J genes are TRBV10-3 and TRBJ2-3; 9 bases are a match to TRBD2. CDR1 and CDR2 (germline): ENHRY, SYGVKD. The CDR3 length is 15 residues. V was pared by 6 bases and J by 3 bases, with 7 bases of the junction left unmatched.

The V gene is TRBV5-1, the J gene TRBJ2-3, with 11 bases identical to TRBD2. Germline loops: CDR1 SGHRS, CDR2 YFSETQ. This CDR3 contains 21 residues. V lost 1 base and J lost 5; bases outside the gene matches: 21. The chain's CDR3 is CASSLLSPSGRPGLERDTQYF. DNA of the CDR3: TGCGCCAGCAGCTTGTTATCCCCTAGCGGGAGGCCGGGGCTAGAGAGAGATACGCAGTATTTT.

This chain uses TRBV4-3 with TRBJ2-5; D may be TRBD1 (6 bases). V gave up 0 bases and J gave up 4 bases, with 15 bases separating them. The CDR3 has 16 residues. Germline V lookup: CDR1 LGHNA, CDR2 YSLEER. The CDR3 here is CASSQDLAPRGETQYF. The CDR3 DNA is TGCGCCAGCAGCCAAGATCTGGCTCCCAGGGGAGAGACCCAGTACTTC.

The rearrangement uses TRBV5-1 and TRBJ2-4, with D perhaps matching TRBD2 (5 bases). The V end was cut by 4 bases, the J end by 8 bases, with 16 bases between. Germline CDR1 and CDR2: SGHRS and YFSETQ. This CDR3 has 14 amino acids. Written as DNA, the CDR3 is TGCGCCAGCAGCCTGGACGCGGGTAAAGACATTCAGTACTTC. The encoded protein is CASSLDAGKDIQYF. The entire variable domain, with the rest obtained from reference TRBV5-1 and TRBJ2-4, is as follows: KAGVTQTPRYLIKTRGQQVTLSCSPISGHRSVSWYQQTPGQGLQFLFEYFSETQRNKGNFPGRFSGRQFSNSRSEMNVSTLELGDSALYLCASSLDAGKDIQYFGAGTRLSVL.

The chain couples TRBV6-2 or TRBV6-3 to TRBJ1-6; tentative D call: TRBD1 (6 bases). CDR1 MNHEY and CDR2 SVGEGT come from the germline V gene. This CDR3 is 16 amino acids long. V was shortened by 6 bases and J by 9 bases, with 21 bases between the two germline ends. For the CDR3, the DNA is TGTGCCAGCAGCTCTCGTCCTACAGGGTACAGTTCACCCCTCCACTTT. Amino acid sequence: CASSSRPTGYSSPLHF.

The CDR3 sequence is CASSPQGATYEQYF. The CDR3 DNA reads as TGTGCCAGCAGTCCGCAGGGGGCGACGTACGAGCAGTACTTC. The V call is TRBV6-5, the J call TRBJ2-7; 8 bases line up with TRBD1. The CDR3 contains 14 residues. The germline V gene encodes CDR1 MNHEY and CDR2 SVGAGI. The V gene end was trimmed by 5 bases and the J gene end by 4 bases; junction bases not matched to a gene: 7.

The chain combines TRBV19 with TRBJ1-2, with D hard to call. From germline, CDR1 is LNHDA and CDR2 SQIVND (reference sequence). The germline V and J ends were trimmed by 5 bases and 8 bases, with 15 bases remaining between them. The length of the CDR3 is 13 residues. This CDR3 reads CASSVGLRRGYTF. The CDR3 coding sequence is TGTGCCAGTAGTGTTGGACTGCGCAGGGGCTACACCTTC.